This T cell receptor (beta chain) was recorded in a study of CD8 T cells in ankylosing spondylitis. Regarding the study as a whole: Seemingly distinctive of ankylosing spondylitis blood was a TCR beta motif formed by eight highly homologous variants. Disease-linked clones reportedly concentrated significantly in matched ankylosing spondylitis synovial fluid.

As for this clonotype: The antigen remains undetermined.

Trimming removed 0 bases from V and 4 bases from J, with 9 bases in between. CDR3 length: 13 amino acids. The germline V gene has CDR1 SQVTM and CDR2 ANQGSEA. TCRdb re-called the 5' RACE reads with MiXCR, one entry per CDR3 protein. The sample lists 350,000 to 400,000 distinct CDR3 sequences, 20% to 25% seen once, with around 13% in the top ten. The source material was blood, either unsorted or a sorted T cell fraction (not recorded which). This clonotype was sampled from a male donor with ankylosing spondylitis or in good health (not recorded which). This rearrangement joins TRBV29-1 to TRBJ1-2; TRBD1 is a possible D gene (5 bases). This chain's CDR3 is CSVEDRASYGYTF. DNA for the CDR3: TGCAGCGTTGAAGACAGGGCCAGCTATGGCTACACCTTC.